The 22 T cell receptor beta chains in this list originate from one sample, sequenced in a study of OX40 agonist ivuxolimab in advanced cancers. Assay used: immunoSEQ multiplex PCR; TCRdb lists only in-frame clones, some missing. The table records roughly 67,000 clones, roughly 86% of them present only once. The source was CD4+ or CD8+ T cells sorted from blood, collected in a trial of the OX40 agonist ivuxolimab. The receptors were gathered from an adult with an advanced solid tumor such as melanoma, head and neck, liver or kidney cancer.

The CDR3 nucleotides read TGTGCCGGTTCCATAGCGGGAGGCGATGAGCAGTTCTTC. It yields the protein CAGSIAGGDEQFF. This chain uses TRBV6-1 with TRBJ2-1, with 10 bases matching TRBD2. Germline V CDR1 and CDR2: MNHNS, SASEGT. The CDR3 covers 13 residues. V lost 11 bases to trimming and J lost 8 bases; unmatched junction nucleotides: 9.

The table lists this clone with a few counts. This chain connects TRBV11-2 to TRBJ1-1, with 7 bases matching TRBD1. The CDR3 loop spans 14 amino acids. The V segment lost 4 bases and the J segment 2 bases; nucleotides outside the gene matches: 4. CDR1 and CDR2 from the germline V gene are SGHAT and FQNNGV. CDR3 DNA: TGTGCCAGCAGCTATGGACAGGTTAACACTGAAGCTTTCTTT. Protein sequence: CASSYGQVNTEAFF.

The genes are TRBV27 and TRBJ1-4; weak D call: TRBD1 (6 bases). This CDR3 is built from 15 residues. Per the germline V gene, CDR1 is MNHEY and CDR2 is SMNVEV (reference sequence). Trimming took off 8 bases at V and 8 bases at J, with 21 bases between the two ends. This CDR3 is CASSKYRDRSEKLFF. CDR3 sequence (DNA): TGTGCCAGCTCAAAGTACAGGGATCGTTCGGAAAAACTGTTTTTT.

The J gene is TRBJ2-3, the V gene TRBV7-2, with TRBD2 identical over 8 bases. From germline, CDR1 is SGHTA and CDR2 FQGNSA. The CDR3 consists of 17 residues. With 2 bases clipped from V and 0 bases from J, the junction kept 7 bases outside the gene matches. The CDR3 DNA sequence: TGTGCCAGCAGCTTACCTCTAGCGGGCTCTAGCACAGATACGCAGTATTTT. Its translation is CASSLPLAGSSTDTQYF.

Relative to its sample, this clone is medium-sized. The CDR3 is CATGIPGTGELFF. CDR3 DNA sequence: TGTGCCACCGGGATACCAGGCACCGGGGAGCTGTTTTTT. J is TRBJ2-2 and V is TRBV10-3, with a tentative D call TRBD2 (5 bases). Per the germline V gene, CDR1 is ENHRY and CDR2 is SYGVKD. The CDR3 totals 13 residues. V was trimmed by 10 bases and J by 4 bases, leaving 13 bases between them.

This clone is a singleton in its sample. The V gene is TRBV28, the J gene TRBJ1-2; 7 bases map to TRBD1. Germline V gene lookup returns CDR1 MDHEN and CDR2 SYDVKM. CDR3 size: 14 residues. V lost 6 bases to trimming and J lost 6 bases; unmatched junction nucleotides: 10. This CDR3 reads CASRSDRVTHGYTF. The DNA for the CDR3 is TGTGCCAGCAGAAGCGACAGGGTAACCCATGGCTACACCTTC.

The chain links TRBV5-4 to TRBJ2-3; TRBD1 matches 9 bases. V lost 1 base, J lost 3 bases, and 3 bases stayed unmatched. CDR1 and CDR2 from the germline V gene are SGHNT and YYREEE (reference sequence). This CDR3 comprises 15 residues. As DNA, the CDR3 is TGTGCCAGCAGCTTGCGACAGGGGGGGACAGATACGCAGTATTTT. Its protein is CASSLRQGGTDTQYF.

The rearrangement uses TRBV2 and TRBJ1-5, with 7 bases fitting TRBD1. The CDR3 loop spans 13 amino acids. The J segment lost 9 bases and the V segment lost 10 bases, leaving 12 bases of the junction unmatched. Germline lookup yields CDR1 SNHLY and CDR2 FYNNEI. The DNA for the CDR3 is TGTGCCACACGAGACAGGGCCACAGGGCCCCAGCATTTT. It yields the protein CATRDRATGPQHF.

J is TRBJ2-1 and V is TRBV6-6; TRBD2 matches 12 bases. Germline assignment: CDR1 MNHNY and CDR2 SVGAGI (reference sequence). The length of the CDR3 is 15 residues. The V segment lost 5 bases and the J segment 3 bases; nucleotides outside the gene matches: 2. CDR3 residues: CASSRTSGDYNEQFF. As DNA, the CDR3 is TGTGCCAGCAGTCGGACTAGCGGGGACTACAATGAGCAGTTCTTC.

This chain joins TRBV28 and TRBJ1-5, with D perhaps matching TRBD1 (5 bases). Looked up from germline, CDR1 is MDHEN and CDR2 is SYDVKM. Trimming pared 7 bases from V and 2 bases from J, leaving 15 bases between. This CDR3 comprises 15 residues. CDR3 DNA: TGTGCCAGCAATCAAATCGGGGCAGGCAATCAGCCCCAGCATTTT. Its protein product is CASNQIGAGNQPQHF.

This clone was seen just once. CDR3 in amino acids: CASSPTRTENTEAFF. In nucleotides, the CDR3 is TGTGCCAGCTCACCAACCCGCACCGAGAACACTGAAGCTTTCTTT. The chain carries TRBV18 and TRBJ1-1; no reliable D call. V lost 2 bases to trimming and J lost 1 base, with 11 bases between them. Germline CDR1 reads KGHSH; CDR2 reads LQKENI. This CDR3 comprises 15 residues.

J is TRBJ1-2 and V is TRBV5-6; 9 bases are a match to TRBD1. The CDR3 has 15 residues. The germline CDR1 and CDR2 sequences are SGHDT and YYEEEE. With 4 bases clipped from V and 7 bases from J, the junction kept 11 bases outside the gene matches. The CDR3 region is CASSPGDRDSGGYTF. The CDR3 bases are TGTGCCAGCAGCCCAGGGGACAGGGATTCGGGTGGCTACACCTTC.

This chain's CDR3 is CAGGVTDTQYF. CDR3 nucleotides: TGTGCCGGTGGGGTCACAGATACGCAGTATTTT. The V gene is TRBV30, the J gene TRBJ2-3; D remains ambiguous. Germline-derived CDR1 and CDR2 are GTSNPN and SVGIG (reference sequence). The CDR3 is 11 amino acids. Between the trimmed V and J ends, which lost 8 bases and 2 bases, there was a span of 8 bases.

The chain has TRBV6-1 and TRBJ2-2; tentatively, D is TRBD1 (6 bases). Between the trimmed V and J ends, which lost 6 bases and 4 bases, there was a span of 12 bases. CDR3 length equals 14 residues. Germline V gene sequence: CDR1 MNHNS, CDR2 SASEGT. The CDR3 loop reads CASSAKTGTGELFF. The CDR3 DNA reads as TGTGCCAGCAGCGCGAAGACAGGCACCGGGGAGCTGTTTTTT.

This clone appeared once. V and J are TRBV7-2 and TRBJ2-1; tentatively, D is TRBD2 (7 bases). Germline V gene data show CDR1 as SGHTA and CDR2 as FQGNSA. CDR3 length: 19 residues. V was cut by 2 bases and J by 9 bases, with 29 bases left in between. The CDR3 DNA reads TGTGCCAGCAGCTTATCCAGGACAGCGGGGACCTTCAAGGCGGCTGAGCAGTTCTTC. It is translated as CASSLSRTAGTFKAAEQFF.

This rearrangement joins TRBV28 to TRBJ1-5; 7 nucleotides agree with TRBD1. The CDR3 covers 14 residues. The trim removed 8 bases at V and 4 bases at J, leaving 8 bases unmatched. Germline V gives CDR1 MDHEN, CDR2 SYDVKM. The CDR3 protein is CASRQTGNNQPQHF. The CDR3 DNA reads as TGTGCCAGCCGCCAGACAGGGAATAATCAGCCCCAGCATTTT.

The J gene is TRBJ2-7, the V gene TRBV7-2; no firm D call. This CDR3 is 18 amino acids long. The germline V and J ends were trimmed by 0 bases and 0 bases, with 18 bases remaining between them. Germline assignment: CDR1 SGHTA and CDR2 FQGNSA. DNA for the CDR3: TGTGCCAGCAGCTTAGCGTTATTGTGGCAGAAACCCTCCTACGAGCAGTACTTC. Its translation is CASSLALLWQKPSYEQYF.

This chain joins TRBV5-5 and TRBJ1-3; D is undetermined. The CDR3 runs to 15 residues. Germline V gene sequence: CDR1 SGHKS, CDR2 YYEKEE (reference sequence). V lost 1 base and J lost 0, with 8 bases in between. The CDR3 is CASSLHTSSGNTIYF. In DNA, the CDR3 is TGTGCCAGCAGCTTGCACACTAGCTCTGGAAACACCATATATTTT.

The CDR3 here is CASSLGGKVEQFF. The CDR3 DNA follows: TGTGCCAGCAGCTTAGGTGGTAAGGTTGAGCAGTTCTTC. This chain joins TRBV7-9 and TRBJ2-1; D uncertain. Trimming removed 1 base from V and 9 bases from J, with 10 bases in between. The CDR3 extends over 13 amino acids. CDR1 and CDR2 from the germline V gene are SEHNR and FQNEAQ (reference sequence).

This clone was picked up a small number of times. The chain couples TRBV28 to TRBJ1-6; TRBD1 aligns across 10 bases. This CDR3 contains 15 residues. From germline, CDR1 is MDHEN and CDR2 SYDVKM. V lost 4 bases, J lost 13 bases, and 10 bases stayed unmatched. The CDR3 nucleotides are TGTGCCAGCAGTTCAGCCGGGACAGGGGCTTCGCCCCTCCACTTT. Residues: CASSSAGTGASPLHF. Full variable domain (missing parts from reference TRBV28 and TRBJ1-6): DVKVTQSSRYLVKRTGEKVFLECVQDMDHENMFWYRQDPGLGLRLIYFSYDVKMKEKGDIPEGYSVSREKKERFSLILESASTNQTSMYLCASSSAGTGASPLHFGNGTRLTVT.

The chain is built from TRBV28 and TRBJ1-2, with D possibly being TRBD1 (5 bases). CDR1 and CDR2 from the germline V gene are MDHEN and SYDVKM. The CDR3 contains 15 residues. The V gene lost 3 bases and the J gene lost 0 bases, with 11 bases spanning the gap. The chain's CDR3 is CASSLGGGPNYGYTF. The CDR3, as DNA: TGTGCCAGCAGTTTGGGTGGGGGACCTAACTATGGCTACACCTTC.

The chain joins TRBV14 to TRBJ2-1, with 7 bases aligning to TRBD2. CDR1 and CDR2 (germline): SGHDN, FVKESK. The CDR3 is 17 residues long. The V gene end was trimmed by 2 bases and the J gene end by 8 bases; junction bases not matched to a gene: 15. The CDR3 DNA reads TGTGCCAGCAGCCAACCAACCCGGTTGACTAGCATCGATGAGCAGTTCTTC. Encoded protein: CASSQPTRLTSIDEQFF.